These 23 T cell receptor beta chains were all obtained from the same sample, sequenced in a study of T cell responses to AZD1222 COVID-19 vaccine. Libraries were prepared by immunoSEQ multiplex PCR; TCRdb keeps only in-frame clonotypes and omits some of them. Here the sample spans under 150,000 clones, roughly 88% being singletons. The sequencing used peripheral blood, collected on day 0 of AZD1222 vaccination. These receptors all come from an adult in good health.

V is TRBV6-2 or TRBV6-3 and J is TRBJ1-2, with D possibly matching TRBD1 (5 bases). The CDR3 extends over 14 amino acids. The V end lost 5 bases, the J end lost 4 bases, and 14 bases lay between the germline ends. Germline-derived CDR1 and CDR2 are MNHEY and SVGEGT. CDR3: CASSLRGEVYGYTF. The CDR3 DNA sequence: TGTGCCAGCAGTCTAAGGGGCGAGGTCTATGGCTACACCTTC.

The V and J genes are TRBV12-3 or TRBV12-4 and TRBJ1-1, with D uncertain. The CDR3 extends over 11 amino acids. V lost 7 bases and J lost 2, with 5 bases in between. DNA for the CDR3: TGTGCCAGCACCCAAAACACTGAAGCTTTCTTT. It codes for CASTQNTEAFF.

The chain couples TRBV28 to TRBJ1-1, with a weak D call TRBD1 (5 bases). Germline V gene sequence: CDR1 MDHEN, CDR2 SYDVKM. The CDR3 totals 14 residues. V lost 6 bases and J 5 bases, leaving 16 bases between the germline ends. The CDR3 protein is CASRSSGLRTEAFF. CDR3 bases: TGTGCCAGCAGATCCTCAGGGCTTAGGACTGAAGCTTTCTTT.

J is TRBJ1-2 and V is TRBV14; D gene unclear. Germline assignment: CDR1 SGHDN and CDR2 FVKESK. V was shortened by 4 bases and J by 3 bases, with 6 bases between the two germline ends. This CDR3 has 12 residues. This chain's CDR3 is CASSRTYYGYTF. The CDR3 nucleotides read TGTGCCAGCAGCCGTACATACTATGGCTACACCTTC. Using reference TRBV14 and TRBJ1-2 for the parts outside the CDR3, the full variable domain is EAGVTQFPSHSVIEKGQTVTLRCDPISGHDNLYWYRRVMGKEIKFLLHFVKESKQDESGMPNNRFLAERTGGTYSTLKVQPAELEDSGVYFCASSRTYYGYTFGSGTRLTVV.

The chain recombines TRBV7-9 with TRBJ2-5; 7 bases are shared with TRBD1. Germline V gene data show CDR1 as SEHNR and CDR2 as FQNEAQ (reference sequence). V shed 5 bases, J shed 2 bases, and the junction held 11 bases outside the gene matches. This CDR3 contains 16 residues. This CDR3 is CASSPLWDRHQETQYF. In nucleotides, the CDR3 is TGTGCCAGCAGCCCTCTTTGGGACAGACATCAAGAGACCCAGTACTTC.

The J gene is TRBJ1-1, the V gene TRBV5-1, with 7 nucleotides matching TRBD1. Trimming cost V 4 bases and J 2 bases; bases outside gene matches: 8. The CDR3 has 15 residues. CDR1 SGHRS and CDR2 YFSETQ come from the germline V gene. The CDR3 DNA reads TGCGCCAGCAGCCATCCTCAGGGGGGCAACACTGAAGCTTTCTTT. It yields the protein CASSHPQGGNTEAFF.

The chain couples TRBV19 to TRBJ1-2; perhaps TRBD1 as D (6 bases). Deletions cut 5 bases from V and 5 bases from J, with 12 bases between. The CDR3 is 13 amino acids. Germline assignment: CDR1 LNHDA and CDR2 SQIVND (reference sequence). The CDR3 DNA sequence: TGTGCCAGTAGTGGGGGCGGCTGGTATGGCTACACCTTC. It specifies CASSGGGWYGYTF.

In its sample, this clone was seen a few times. This rearrangement joins TRBV7-8 to TRBJ1-2; D call uncertain. This CDR3 is 12 amino acids long. The V gene lost 0 bases and the J gene lost 8 bases, with 7 bases spanning the gap. Germline V gene data show CDR1 as SGHVS and CDR2 as FQNEAQ. CDR3 DNA: TGTGCCAGCAGCTTAGCCCCAGAAGGCTACACCTTC. This gives the protein CASSLAPEGYTF. The complete variable domain, with remaining parts taken from reference TRBV7-8 and TRBJ1-2, reads GAGVSQSPRYKVAKRGQDVALRCDPISGHVSLFWYQQALGQGPEFLTYFQNEAQLDKSGLPSDRFFAERPEGSVSTLKIQRTQQEDSAVYLCASSLAPEGYTFGSGTRLTVV.

The chain employs TRBV16 and TRBJ2-7, with a weak D call TRBD1 (5 bases). CDR3 length: 13 residues. V was shortened by 6 bases and J by 6 bases, with 15 bases between the two germline ends. CDR1 is KGHSY, CDR2 FQNENV, per germline. The CDR3 reads CASSFQGFGEQYF. CDR3 nucleotide sequence: TGTGCCAGCAGTTTCCAGGGTTTCGGCGAGCAGTACTTC.

This clone was seen once. The V and J genes are TRBV6-5 and TRBJ1-2; 7 nucleotides match TRBD1. Germline values: CDR1 MNHEY, CDR2 SVGAGI. V gave up 6 bases and J gave up 7 bases; unmatched junction bases: 14. The CDR3 runs to 15 residues. In DNA form, the CDR3 reads TGTGCCAGCAGCCGGAGGACAGGAAGAAGCGTTGGCTACACCTTC. It encodes CASSRRTGRSVGYTF.

The chain combines TRBV7-8 with TRBJ2-1; 9 nucleotides align to TRBD1. Germline CDR1 and CDR2: SGHVS and FQNEAQ. The CDR3 has 16 residues. Unmatched junction bases numbered 9, after V lost 3 bases and J lost 6 bases. The CDR3 spells CASSLGQGRAGNEQFF. The CDR3 coding sequence is TGTGCCAGCAGCTTGGGACAGGGAAGAGCCGGCAATGAGCAGTTCTTC.

The chain links TRBV5-1 to TRBJ2-3; 7 nucleotides agree with TRBD2. The trim removed 3 bases at V and 3 bases at J, leaving 16 bases unmatched. CDR3 length: 18 amino acids. CDR1 is SGHRS and CDR2 is YFSETQ in the germline V gene. As DNA, the CDR3 is TGCGCCAGCAGCTCCTCTCTGGGACTACCCTTAGGGACAGATACGCAGTATTTT. This codes for CASSSSLGLPLGTDTQYF.

V usage is TRBV6-4 and J usage is TRBJ1-2; D is uncertain. This CDR3 contains 14 residues. Between the trimmed V and J ends, which lost 4 bases and 0 bases, there was a span of 9 bases. From germline, CDR1 is MRHNA and CDR2 SNTAGT. In nucleotides, the CDR3 is TGTGCCAGCAGTGCTGAGGGCCCTAACTATGGCTACACCTTC. Residues: CASSAEGPNYGYTF.

V and J are TRBV10-1 and TRBJ1-3, with D possibly being TRBD1 (5 bases). Looked up from germline, CDR1 is WNHNN and CDR2 is SYGVQD (reference sequence). The CDR3 runs to 14 residues. V shed 6 bases and J shed 4 bases, with 13 bases lying between them. The CDR3 DNA follows: TGCGCCAGCAGCCCAGGGACGGGAGGAAACACCATATATTTT. Protein sequence: CASSPGTGGNTIYF.

This clone appeared a few times. V and J are TRBV29-1 and TRBJ1-3; perhaps TRBD1 as D (5 bases). CDR3 size: 14 residues. Germline CDR1 reads SQVTM; CDR2 reads ANQGSEA. The ends were cut back, 5 bases at V and 2 bases at J, with 13 bases in the middle. In DNA, the CDR3 is TGCAGCGTTACAGGAACGGGAGCTGGAAACACCATATATTTT. Protein product: CSVTGTGAGNTIYF.

The V and J genes are TRBV5-1 and TRBJ1-4; the match to TRBD1 covers 9 bases. The length of the CDR3 is 15 residues. Germline V gives CDR1 SGHRS, CDR2 YFSETQ. The trim removed 4 bases at V and 5 bases at J, leaving 6 bases unmatched. The CDR3 spells CASSPTGTGNEKLFF. The CDR3, as DNA: TGCGCCAGCAGCCCCACCGGGACAGGGAATGAAAAACTGTTTTTT.

This clone was counted a single time. The chain couples TRBV7-2 to TRBJ2-5; D remains ambiguous. Trimming pared 5 bases from V and 2 bases from J, leaving 9 bases between. The CDR3 sequence is 13 residues long. Germline CDR1 SGHTA, CDR2 FQGNSA. The CDR3 coding sequence is TGTGCCAGCAGCACAACGCATCAAGAGACCCAGTACTTC. As protein: CASSTTHQETQYF.

The rearrangement links TRBV3-1 (or the pseudogene TRBV3-2) to TRBJ1-6; a possible D gene is TRBD1 (5 bases). Per germline, CDR1 LGHDT and CDR2 YNNKEL (reference sequence). This CDR3 is 14 amino acids long. V gave up 3 bases and J gave up 8 bases, with 11 bases separating them. This CDR3 is CASSQGVVDSPLHF. CDR3 in DNA: TGTGCCAGCAGCCAGGGGGTGGTTGATTCACCCCTCCACTTT.

The rearrangement links TRBV5-1 to TRBJ1-3, with D unclear. The CDR3 is 15 residues long. The V gene's germline CDR1 is SGHRS and CDR2 YFSETQ. V was shortened by 0 bases and J by 4 bases, with 11 bases between the two germline ends. The CDR3 region is CASSLEGLGGNTIYF. The CDR3 DNA sequence: TGCGCCAGCAGCTTGGAAGGTCTAGGAGGAAACACCATATATTTT.

V and J are TRBV19 and TRBJ1-1; D is unresolved. The CDR3 length is 15 residues. Germline V gives CDR1 LNHDA, CDR2 SQIVND (reference sequence). The CDR3 region has the DNA TGTTCCACATTAGGAGAGGGCCGAATGAACACTGAAGCTTTCTTT. Amino acid sequence: CSTLGEGRMNTEAFF.

This clone was seen just once. The genes are TRBV5-6 and TRBJ2-5; TRBD2 aligns across 8 bases. With 2 bases clipped from V and 5 bases from J, the junction kept 8 bases outside the gene matches. Germline CDR1 is SGHDT and CDR2 is YYEEEE. This CDR3 has 15 amino acids. CDR3 in DNA: TGTGCCAGCAGCTTACCCGCTGCTAGCGGGGAGACCCAGTACTTC. This translates into CASSLPAASGETQYF.

V is TRBV5-1 and J is TRBJ1-1; tentatively, D is TRBD1 (5 bases). In germline, CDR1 is SGHRS, CDR2 YFSETQ. The CDR3 has 14 residues. Trimming left V 1 base short and J 4 bases short, with 11 bases between. The CDR3 is CASSLSNGATEAFF. The CDR3, as DNA: TGCGCCAGCAGCTTGTCGAACGGGGCCACTGAAGCTTTCTTT.

The rearrangement links TRBV3-1 (or the pseudogene TRBV3-2) to TRBJ2-5; 10 bases line up with TRBD2. The CDR3 sequence is 16 residues long. Germline CDR1 and CDR2: LGHDT and YNNKEL (reference sequence). With 0 bases clipped from V and 7 bases from J, the junction kept 8 bases outside the gene matches. The CDR3 DNA reads TGTGCCAGCAGCCAAGAAGGCAGCGGGGGGGCTGGGACCCAGTACTTC. The encoded protein is CASSQEGSGGAGTQYF.